Below, 9 T cell receptor beta chains from the same sample are listed, as sequenced in a study of cytomegalovirus exposure and HLA in healthy donors. Assay: immunoSEQ multiplex PCR; the TCRdb copy retains only in-frame clones and omits some. This sample carries over 100,000 clones, around 87% of them seen once, and the ten largest clones take about 6%. Sequencing was carried out using PBMCs. These receptors all stem from a woman aged 18 to 35 in good health and CMV-seropositive.

This clone has a single count. This chain joins TRBV6-5 and TRBJ2-1; 9 bases line up with TRBD1. From germline, CDR1 is MNHEY and CDR2 SVGAGI. CDR3 length: 14 amino acids. V was pared by 6 bases and J by 9 bases, with 9 bases of the junction left unmatched. The CDR3 nucleotides are TGTGCCAGCAGCAGGACAGGGGAGGTGGGTGAGCAGTTCTTC. This sequence encodes CASSRTGEVGEQFF.

Of note for this clone: This sample includes further DNA sequences coding for the same CDR3. This chain uses TRBV19 with TRBJ1-5; the match to TRBD1 covers 7 bases. Germline CDR1 and CDR2: LNHDA and SQIVND (reference sequence). CDR3 size: 13 residues. Trimming removed 3 bases from V and 4 bases from J; junction bases left unmatched: 0. This CDR3 is CASSIRGNQPQHF. CDR3 coding DNA: TGTGCCAGTAGTATCAGGGGGAATCAGCCCCAGCATTTT.

The chain combines TRBV9 with TRBJ2-2; TRBD1 aligns across 7 bases. The CDR3 has 16 amino acids. J lost 6 bases, V lost 4 bases, and 12 bases had no gene match. Germline CDR1 reads SGDLS; CDR2 reads YYNGEE. The CDR3 protein is CASSPRGTARAGELFF. The CDR3 DNA follows: TGTGCCAGCAGCCCTAGGGGGACAGCGAGGGCCGGGGAGCTGTTTTTT. Combining the CDR3 with reference TRBV9 and TRBJ2-2 gives the whole variable domain DSGVTQTPKHLITATGQRVTLRCSPRSGDLSVYWYQQSLDQGLQFLIQYYNGEERAKGNILERFSAQQFPDLHSELNLSSLELGDSALYFCASSPRGTARAGELFFGEGSRLTVL.

The genes are TRBV29-1 and TRBJ1-2; the match to TRBD1 covers 7 bases. The CDR3 sequence is 11 residues long. Trimming cost V 5 bases and J 8 bases; bases outside gene matches: 5. Germline lookup yields CDR1 SQVTM and CDR2 ANQGSEA. CDR3 DNA sequence: TGCAGCGTTCAGGGGGTAGGAGGCTACACCTTC. Amino acid sequence: CSVQGVGGYTF.

The table lists this clone with a count of one. V usage is TRBV5-5 and J usage is TRBJ1-2; maybe TRBD1 (6 bases). The germline V gene has CDR1 SGHKS and CDR2 YYEKEE (reference sequence). The CDR3 has 14 amino acids. V was cut by 4 bases and J by 8 bases, with 18 bases left in between. This CDR3 reads CASSPDPTGGGYTF. CDR3 nucleotide sequence: TGTGCCAGCAGCCCCGACCCGACAGGCGGCGGCTACACCTTC.

This clone was detected only once. The V and J genes are TRBV7-8 and TRBJ2-2; tentatively, D is TRBD1 (5 bases). The CDR3 length is 15 residues. The ends were cut back, 7 bases at V and 4 bases at J, with 16 bases in the middle. In germline, CDR1 is SGHVS, CDR2 FQNEAQ. The CDR3 spells CASIKLKRGTGELFF. The CDR3 region has the DNA TGTGCCAGCATCAAACTTAAAAGGGGCACCGGGGAGCTGTTTTTT.

The chain uses TRBV19 and TRBJ1-1; unclear D gene. The CDR3 runs to 14 residues. The germline V gene has CDR1 LNHDA and CDR2 SQIVND (reference sequence). The germline V and J ends were trimmed by 2 bases and 5 bases, with 12 bases remaining between them. The CDR3 region has the DNA TGTGCCAGTAGTATACCCCAAACGCGGACTGAAGCTTTCTTT. Protein: CASSIPQTRTEAFF.

This chain links TRBV11-2 with TRBJ2-1, with D unclear. The V and J ends lost 0 bases and 10 bases respectively, with 7 bases between them. The CDR3 length is 12 residues. The germline CDR1 and CDR2 sequences are SGHAT and FQNNGV. The chain's CDR3 is CASSLDLGEQFF. CDR3 sequence (DNA): TGTGCCAGCAGCTTAGATCTTGGCGAGCAGTTCTTC.

The J gene is TRBJ2-1, the V gene TRBV25-1; TRBD1 agrees at 7 bases. The CDR3 spans 13 residues. CDR1 and CDR2 (germline): MGHDK, SYGVNS. V was clipped by 5 bases and J by 9 bases; unmatched bases: 7. The CDR3 sequence is CASSPGGVSEQFF. CDR3 nucleotides: TGTGCCAGCAGTCCAGGGGGAGTCAGTGAGCAGTTCTTC. The whole variable domain, filled in from reference TRBV25-1 and TRBJ2-1, reads EADIYQTPRYLVIGTGKKITLECSQTMGHDKMYWYQQDPGMELHLIHYSYGVNSTEKGDLSSESTVSRIRTEHFPLTLESARPSHTSQYLCASSPGGVSEQFFGPGTRLTVL.